This section outlines one TCR beta chain sequence together with its context. Trimming pared 5 bases from V and 0 bases from J, leaving 10 bases between. The CDR3 loop spans 14 amino acids. Germline lookup yields CDR1 SGHVS and CDR2 FNYEAQ. This entry comes from a study of OX40 agonist ivuxolimab in advanced cancers. Study information: The dose of intravenous ivuxolimab that patients received every 2 weeks ranged from 0.01 to 10 mg/kg.

Clones were sequenced by immunoSEQ multiplex PCR, and TCRdb holds only the in-frame ones, with some missing. The table shows tens of thousands of clones, with 80% to 90% occurring only once. The chain links TRBV7-6 to TRBJ1-1; a possible D gene is TRBD1 (6 bases). The sample in question was CD4+ or CD8+ T cells sorted from blood, obtained in a trial of the OX40 agonist ivuxolimab. This TCR derives from an adult with an advanced solid tumor such as melanoma, head and neck, liver or kidney cancer. This chain's CDR3 is CASSVGALNTEAFF. CDR3 bases: TGTGCCAGCAGCGTGGGGGCATTGAACACTGAAGCTTTCTTT.